This T cell receptor beta chain was profiled in a study of brain T cells in children with intractable seizures. Produced via immunoSEQ multiplex PCR; TCRdb's table is partial and in-frame only. Among roughly 69,000 clones listed, about 96% were seen once. Patients received at least one anti-epileptic drug before surgery. This clonotype originated in a boy younger than two with focal cortical dysplasia and intractable seizures. Here the sequenced sample was peripheral blood, taken at surgery.

The CDR3 region has the DNA TGTGCCAGCTCCACAGCAGATACGCAGTATTTT. Amino acid sequence: CASSTADTQYF. The genes are TRBV6-5 and TRBJ2-3; D remains unclear. The CDR3 is 11 amino acids. V lost 8 bases and J lost 4, with 7 bases in between. Per the germline V gene, CDR1 is MNHEY and CDR2 is SVGAGI.